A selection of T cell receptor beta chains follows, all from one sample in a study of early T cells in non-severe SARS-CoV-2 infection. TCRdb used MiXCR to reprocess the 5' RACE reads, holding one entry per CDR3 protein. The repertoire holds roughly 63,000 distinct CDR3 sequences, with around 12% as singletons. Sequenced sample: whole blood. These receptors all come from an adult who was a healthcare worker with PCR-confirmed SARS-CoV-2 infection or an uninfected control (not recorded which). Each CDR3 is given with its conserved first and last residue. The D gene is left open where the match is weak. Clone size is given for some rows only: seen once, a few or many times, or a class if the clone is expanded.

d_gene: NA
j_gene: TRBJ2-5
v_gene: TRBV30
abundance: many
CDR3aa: CAWSVRLRETQYF
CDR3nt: TGTGCCTGGAGTGTGAGACTACGAGAGACCCAGTACTTC

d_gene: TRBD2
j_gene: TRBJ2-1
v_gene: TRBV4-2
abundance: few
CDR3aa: CASSQATTSGTYNEQFF
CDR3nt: TGTGCCAGCAGCCAGGCCACGACTAGCGGGACCTACAATGAGCAGTTCTTC

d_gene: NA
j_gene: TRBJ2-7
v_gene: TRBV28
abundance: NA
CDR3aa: CASIPSGVRNEQYF
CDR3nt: TGTGCCAGCATCCCAAGTGGGGTAAGGAACGAGCAGTACTTC

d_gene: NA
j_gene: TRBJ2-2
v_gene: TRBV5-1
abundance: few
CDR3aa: CASSLSSTGPGELFF
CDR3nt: TGCGCCAGCAGCTTGTCCTCGACAGGTCCCGGGGAGCTGTTTTTT

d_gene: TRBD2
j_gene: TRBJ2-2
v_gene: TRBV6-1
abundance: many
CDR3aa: CASSESLWGGSTGELFF
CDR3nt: TGTGCCAGCAGCGAGTCCCTTTGGGGGGGAAGCACCGGGGAGCTGTTTTTT

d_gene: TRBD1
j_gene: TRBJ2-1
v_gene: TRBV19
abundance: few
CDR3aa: CASTDTGTVYNEQFF
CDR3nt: TGTGCCAGTACCGACACCGGGACAGTCTACAATGAGCAGTTCTTC

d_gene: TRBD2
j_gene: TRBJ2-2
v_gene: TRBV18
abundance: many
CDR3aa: CASSPPAGGNTGELFF
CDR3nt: TGTGCCAGCTCACCACCAGCGGGAGGGAACACCGGGGAGCTGTTTTTT

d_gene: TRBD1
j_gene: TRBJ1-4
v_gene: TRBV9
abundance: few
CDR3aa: CASSKSTGYEKLFF
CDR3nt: TGTGCCAGCAGCAAGTCGACAGGGTATGAAAAACTGTTTTTT

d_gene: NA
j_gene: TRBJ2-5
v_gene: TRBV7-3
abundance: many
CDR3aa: CASSLTGQGETQYF
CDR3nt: TGTGCCAGCAGCTTAACAGGCCAGGGAGAGACCCAGTACTTC

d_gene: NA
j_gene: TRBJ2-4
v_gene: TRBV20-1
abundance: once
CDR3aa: CSARQGSGGKNIQYF
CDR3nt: TGCAGTGCTAGACAGGGGAGCGGTGGCAAAAACATTCAGTACTTC

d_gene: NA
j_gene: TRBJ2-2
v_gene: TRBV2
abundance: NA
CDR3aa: CASSEGEQGGELFF
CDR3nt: TGTGCCAGCAGTGAAGGGGAGCAAGGCGGGGAGCTGTTTTTT

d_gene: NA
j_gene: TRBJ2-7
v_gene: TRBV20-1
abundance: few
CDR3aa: CSASLVEQYF
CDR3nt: TGCAGTGCTAGCCTAGTCGAGCAGTACTTC

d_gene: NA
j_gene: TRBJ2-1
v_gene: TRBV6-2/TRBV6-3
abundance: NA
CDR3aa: CASSYRPGPSYNEQFF
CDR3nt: TGTGCCAGCAGTTACCGTCCGGGGCCATCCTACAATGAGCAGTTCTTC

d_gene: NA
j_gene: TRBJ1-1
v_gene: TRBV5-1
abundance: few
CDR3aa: CASSLEDRRNTEAFF
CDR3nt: TGCGCCAGCAGCTTGGAAGACAGAAGGAACACTGAAGCTTTCTTT

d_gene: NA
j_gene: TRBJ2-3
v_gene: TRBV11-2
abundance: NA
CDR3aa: CASSLMGLGGSTDTQYF
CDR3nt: TGTGCCAGCAGCTTAATGGGACTCGGAGGGAGCACAGATACGCAGTATTTT

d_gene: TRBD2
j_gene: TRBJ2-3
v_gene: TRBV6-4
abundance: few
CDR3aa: CASSDWGASGTDTQYF
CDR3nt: TGTGCCAGCAGTGACTGGGGGGCTAGCGGGACAGATACGCAGTATTTT

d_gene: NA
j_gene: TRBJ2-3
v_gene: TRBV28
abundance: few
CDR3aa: CASSLGPRTDTQYF
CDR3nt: TGTGCCAGCAGTTTGGGGCCCCGCACAGATACGCAGTATTTT

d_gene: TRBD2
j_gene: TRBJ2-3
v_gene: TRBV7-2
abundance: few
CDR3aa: CASSLAGVTDTQYF
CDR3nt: TGTGCCAGCAGCCTAGCGGGAGTGACAGATACGCAGTATTTT

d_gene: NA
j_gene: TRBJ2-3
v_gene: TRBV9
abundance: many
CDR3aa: CASSGASPADTQYF
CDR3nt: TGTGCCAGCAGCGGGGCTAGCCCCGCGGATACGCAGTATTTT

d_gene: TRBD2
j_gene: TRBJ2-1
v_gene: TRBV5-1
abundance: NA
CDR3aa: CASSLWAGGRDEQFF
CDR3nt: TGCGCCAGCAGCTTGTGGGCGGGAGGCAGGGATGAGCAGTTCTTC

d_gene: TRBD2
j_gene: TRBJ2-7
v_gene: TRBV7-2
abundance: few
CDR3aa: CASSPHGGRLGEQYF
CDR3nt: TGTGCCAGCAGCCCCCACGGCGGGAGGCTAGGGGAGCAGTACTTC

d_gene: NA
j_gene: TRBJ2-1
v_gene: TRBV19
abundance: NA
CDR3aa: CASSFTGTNYNEQFF
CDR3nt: TGTGCCAGTAGTTTCACCGGGACGAACTACAATGAGCAGTTCTTC

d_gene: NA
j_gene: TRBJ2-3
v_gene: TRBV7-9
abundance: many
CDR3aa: CASSLGASLADTQYF
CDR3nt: TGTGCCAGCAGCTTAGGGGCTAGCCTGGCAGATACGCAGTATTTT

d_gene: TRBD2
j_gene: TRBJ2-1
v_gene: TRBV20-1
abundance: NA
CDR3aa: CSASSSGSRGYNEQFF
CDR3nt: TGCAGTGCTTCTTCTAGCGGGAGTCGCGGGTACAATGAGCAGTTCTTC

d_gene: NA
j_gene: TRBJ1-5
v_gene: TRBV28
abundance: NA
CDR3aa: CASSFTDIVDQPQHF
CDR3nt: TGTGCCAGCAGTTTTACGGACATTGTGGACCAGCCCCAGCATTTT

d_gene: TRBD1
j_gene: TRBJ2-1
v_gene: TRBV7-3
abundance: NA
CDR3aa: CASSRVDRAGEQFF
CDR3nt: TGTGCCAGCAGCCGAGTCGACAGGGCGGGTGAGCAGTTCTTC

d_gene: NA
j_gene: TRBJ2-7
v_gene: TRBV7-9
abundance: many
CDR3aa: CASSTTGLNYEQYF
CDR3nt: TGTGCCAGCAGCACGACGGGGCTCAACTACGAGCAGTACTTC

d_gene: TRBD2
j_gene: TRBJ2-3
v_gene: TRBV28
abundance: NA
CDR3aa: CASSSPAITSGSDTQYF
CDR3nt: TGTGCCAGCAGTTCCCCGGCGATTACTAGCGGGAGTGATACGCAGTATTTT

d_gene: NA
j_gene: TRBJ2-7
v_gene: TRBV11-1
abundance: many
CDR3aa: CASSLAGGSNEQYF
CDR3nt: TGTGCCAGCAGCTTAGCGGGGGGTTCCAACGAGCAGTACTTC

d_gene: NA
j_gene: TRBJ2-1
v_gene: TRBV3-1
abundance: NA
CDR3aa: CASSQDFSYNEQFF
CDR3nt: TGTGCCAGCAGCCAGGATTTCTCCTACAATGAGCAGTTCTTC

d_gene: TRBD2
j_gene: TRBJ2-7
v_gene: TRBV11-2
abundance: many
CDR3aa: CASSLIVSGGPYEQYF
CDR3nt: TGTGCCAGCAGCTTAATAGTTTCGGGAGGCCCCTACGAGCAGTACTTC

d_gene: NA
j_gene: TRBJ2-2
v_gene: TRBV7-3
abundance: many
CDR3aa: CASSVGRNTGELFF
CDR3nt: TGTGCCAGCAGCGTCGGACGGAACACCGGGGAGCTGTTTTTT

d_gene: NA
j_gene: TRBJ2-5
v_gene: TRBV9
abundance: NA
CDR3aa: CASSPRAGRREETQYF
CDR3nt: TGTGCCAGCAGCCCGCGGGCTGGAAGACGTGAAGAGACCCAGTACTTC

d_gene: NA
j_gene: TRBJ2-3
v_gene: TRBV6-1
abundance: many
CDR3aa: CASRKSGGSTDTQYF
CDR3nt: TGTGCCAGCAGGAAAAGCGGAGGGAGCACAGATACGCAGTATTTT